Listed below are T cell receptor beta chains from one sample, sequenced in a study of T cells after yellow fever vaccination. TCRdb processed the 5' RACE reads anew with MiXCR; each CDR3 protein has one entry. The data contain 400,000 to 650,000 distinct CDR3 sequences, just over 20% of them singletons. Specimen: PBMCs, collected less than 25 days after the first yellow fever vaccination. These receptors came from a man younger than 35 who received the YFV17D yellow fever vaccine. Each CDR3 is given with its conserved first and last residue. D genes are given only for firm matches. Clone size is given for some rows only: seen once, a few or many times, or a class if the clone is expanded.

TRBV5-4	NA	TRBJ2-7	15	NA	TGTGCCAGCAGCTCCACCGGGACCGACCCCTACGAGCAGTACTTC	CASSSTGTDPYEQYF
TRBV11-2	once	TRBJ2-7	14	NA	TGTGCCAGCAGCTTAGCTGCAGGGACGGTTGAGCAGTACTTC	CASSLAAGTVEQYF
TRBV12-3/TRBV12-4	NA	TRBJ1-2	14	TRBD1	TGTGCCAGCAGTCCAGACAGGGGAATGAATGGCTACACCTTC	CASSPDRGMNGYTF
TRBV30	few	TRBJ1-2	14	NA	TGTGCCTGGGGAATAGACAGGCTTGTAGATGGCTACACCTTC	CAWGIDRLVDGYTF
TRBV29-1	NA	TRBJ2-3	12	NA	TGCAGCGTTGACGAGGGGACAGATACGCAGTATTTT	CSVDEGTDTQYF
TRBV12-3/TRBV12-4	many	TRBJ2-3	14	TRBD2	TGTGCCAGCAGTTTTAATAGCGGGGGAGATACGCAGTATTTT	CASSFNSGGDTQYF
TRBV18	NA	TRBJ2-1	15	NA	TGTGCCAGCTCACCCCCCGCGAGTGGGACAAATGAGCAGTTCTTC	CASSPPASGTNEQFF
TRBV28	NA	TRBJ1-4	15	TRBD1	TGTGCCAGCAGTCCCAGGACAGGGCCAATCGGAAAACTGTTTTTT	CASSPRTGPIGKLFF
TRBV20-1	NA	TRBJ2-5	12	NA	TGCAGTGCTAAGGGGCACGGAGAGACCCAGTACTTC	CSAKGHGETQYF
TRBV5-5	few	TRBJ1-4	14	NA	TGTGCCAGCAGCTTGGGTTCAGTCTCTGAAAAACTGTTTTTT	CASSLGSVSEKLFF
TRBV9	few	TRBJ2-1	17	TRBD2	TGTGCCAGCAGCGTAGCTAGCGGGGGGAGCTCCTACAATGAGCAGTTCTTC	CASSVASGGSSYNEQFF
TRBV7-2	NA	TRBJ2-7	13	NA	TGTGCCAGCAGACGCCCCGCTGGTGGGGAGCAGTACTTC	CASRRPAGGEQYF
TRBV6-1	few	TRBJ2-3	15	TRBD1	TGTGCCAGCAGCAAGGACAGGGGCGGGCCAGATACGCAGTATTTT	CASSKDRGGPDTQYF
TRBV20-1	NA	TRBJ2-3	15	NA	TGCAGTGCTAGCGTAATAGGGGGGCGCACAGATACGCAGTATTTT	CSASVIGGRTDTQYF
TRBV20-1	NA	TRBJ1-4	15	NA	TGCAGTGCTAGAGATCTCGCGACGATCGATGAAAAACTGTTTTTT	CSARDLATIDEKLFF
TRBV7-7	few	TRBJ1-5	16	NA	TGTGCCAGCAGTGGGGCCCGGGGGGATGGGAATCAGCCCCAGCATTTT	CASSGARGDGNQPQHF
TRBV24-1	few	TRBJ2-5	11	NA	TGTGCCACCAGTATGGGGGGGACCCAGTACTTC	CATSMGGTQYF
TRBV7-9	NA	TRBJ2-2	15	TRBD2	TGTGCCAGCAGCGGGACTAGCGGGGTCCCCGGGGAGCTGTTTTTT	CASSGTSGVPGELFF
TRBV4-3	NA	TRBJ2-7	16	TRBD1	TGCGCCAGCAGCCAAGAGACAGGGAGAATCTCCTACGAGCAGTACTTC	CASSQETGRISYEQYF
TRBV5-1	NA	TRBJ2-2	13	NA	TGCGCCAGCAGCGTACAGCACACCGGGGAGCTGTTTTTT	CASSVQHTGELFF
TRBV29-1	NA	TRBJ2-1	15	TRBD2	TGCAGCGTTCATAGCGGGGGGGCTTACCTGGGTCGGCAGTTCTTC	CSVHSGGAYLGRQFF
TRBV6-5	few	TRBJ1-3	15	TRBD1	TGTGCCAGCAGTTCCCTCAGGACAGGGGCTCTAACCATATATTTT	CASSSLRTGALTIYF
TRBV9	NA	TRBJ1-1	15	NA	TGTGCCAGCAGCGTAGAGCCGGGAGGTGGTACTGAAGCTTTCTTT	CASSVEPGGGTEAFF
TRBV11-2	NA	TRBJ2-2	17	TRBD2	TGTGCCAGCAACCCGAGTCGGCGGGGGGGCGAGACCGGGGAGCTGTTTTTT	CASNPSRRGGETGELFF
TRBV19	NA	TRBJ1-5	16	NA	TGTGCCAGTAGTCCCCTGGGAGGTATTAGCAATCAGCCCCAGCATTTT	CASSPLGGISNQPQHF
TRBV5-1	many	TRBJ2-1	14	NA	TGCGCCAGCAGACCGGGACTGCCATACAATGAGCAGTTCTTC	CASRPGLPYNEQFF
TRBV4-1	NA	TRBJ1-4	14	NA	TGCGCCAGCAGCCTTCAACAGGGAGGTGAAAAACTGTTTTTT	CASSLQQGGEKLFF
TRBV28	NA	TRBJ2-5	13	NA	TGTGCCAGCAGGCTCGGGACACCCGAGACCCAGTACTTC	CASRLGTPETQYF
TRBV30	once	TRBJ2-7	13	NA	TGTGCCTGGAGTGTCGAGACAGTCTACGAGCAGTACTTC	CAWSVETVYEQYF
TRBV24-1	few	TRBJ2-3	15	TRBD1	TGTGCCACCAGTGAAGGACAGGGGCTCCTGAATACGCAGTATTTT	CATSEGQGLLNTQYF
TRBV5-4	NA	TRBJ2-5	14	NA	TGTGCCAGCAGCTATACCAGTGGGCAAGAGACCCAGTACTTC	CASSYTSGQETQYF
TRBV30	few	TRBJ2-2	14	TRBD1	TGTGCCTGGGGGACAGGGGGCTATACCGGGGAGCTGTTTTTT	CAWGTGGYTGELFF
TRBV5-1	NA	TRBJ2-3	14	TRBD2	TGCGCCAGCAGCTTGGCCCTAGCGGGGGATACGCAGTATTTT	CASSLALAGDTQYF
TRBV6-5	NA	TRBJ2-1	17	TRBD2	TGTGCCAGCTATGGGACTAGCGGGGGTACATTTATCGATGAGCAGTTCTTC	CASYGTSGGTFIDEQFF
TRBV9	NA	TRBJ2-2	16	TRBD2	TGTGCCAGCAGCCCTCGTATAGCGGGGGGCACCGGGGAGCTGTTTTTT	CASSPRIAGGTGELFF
TRBV7-9	few	TRBJ2-5	13	NA	TGTGCCAGCAGCTTTACCAACCAAGAGACCCAGTACTTC	CASSFTNQETQYF